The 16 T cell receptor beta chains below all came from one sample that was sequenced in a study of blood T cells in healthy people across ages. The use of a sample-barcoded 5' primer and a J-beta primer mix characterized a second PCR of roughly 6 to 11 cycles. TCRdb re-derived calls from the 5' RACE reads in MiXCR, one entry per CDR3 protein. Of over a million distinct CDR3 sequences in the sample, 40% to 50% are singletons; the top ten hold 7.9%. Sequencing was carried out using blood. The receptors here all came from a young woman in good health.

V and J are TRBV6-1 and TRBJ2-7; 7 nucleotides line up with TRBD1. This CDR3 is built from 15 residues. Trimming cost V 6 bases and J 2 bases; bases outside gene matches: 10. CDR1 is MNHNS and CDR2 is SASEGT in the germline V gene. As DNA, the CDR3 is TGTGCCAGCAGCTTTAGCCGGGACAGTGCCTACGAGCAGTACTTC. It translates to CASSFSRDSAYEQYF.

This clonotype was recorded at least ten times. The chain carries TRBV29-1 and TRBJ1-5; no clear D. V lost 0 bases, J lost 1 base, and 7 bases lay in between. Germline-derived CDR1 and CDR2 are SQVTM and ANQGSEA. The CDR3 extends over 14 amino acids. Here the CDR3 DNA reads TGCAGCGTTGAAGAGGGTGGAAGCAATCAGCCCCAGCATTTT. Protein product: CSVEEGGSNQPQHF.

CDR3 loop: CASSSNPVPTYEQYF. The CDR3 DNA reads as TGTGCCAGCAGTTCCAATCCCGTCCCCACCTACGAGCAGTACTTC. The genes are TRBV12-3 or TRBV12-4 and TRBJ2-7; no reliable D call. V was cut by 4 bases and J by 2 bases, with 15 bases left in between. The CDR3 is 15 residues long.

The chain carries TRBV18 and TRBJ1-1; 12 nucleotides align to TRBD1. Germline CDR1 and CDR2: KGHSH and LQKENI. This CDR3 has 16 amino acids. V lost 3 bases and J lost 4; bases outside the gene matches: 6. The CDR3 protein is CASSPGQGAGGTEAFF. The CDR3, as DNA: TGTGCCAGCTCACCGGGACAGGGGGCAGGTGGCACTGAAGCTTTCTTT.

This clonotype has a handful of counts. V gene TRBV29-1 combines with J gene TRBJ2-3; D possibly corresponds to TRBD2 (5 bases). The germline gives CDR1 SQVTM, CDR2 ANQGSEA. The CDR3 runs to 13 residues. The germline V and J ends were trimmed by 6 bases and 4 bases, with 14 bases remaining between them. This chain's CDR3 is CSVRPLAADTQYF. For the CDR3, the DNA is TGCAGCGTAAGGCCCCTAGCTGCAGATACGCAGTATTTT.

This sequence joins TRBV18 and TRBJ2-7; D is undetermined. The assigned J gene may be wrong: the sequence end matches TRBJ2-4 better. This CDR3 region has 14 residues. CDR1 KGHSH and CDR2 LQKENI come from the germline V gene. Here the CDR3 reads CASSPPRSGDIQYF. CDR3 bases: TGTGCCAGCTCACCACCTAGGAGTGGAGACATTCAGTACTTC.

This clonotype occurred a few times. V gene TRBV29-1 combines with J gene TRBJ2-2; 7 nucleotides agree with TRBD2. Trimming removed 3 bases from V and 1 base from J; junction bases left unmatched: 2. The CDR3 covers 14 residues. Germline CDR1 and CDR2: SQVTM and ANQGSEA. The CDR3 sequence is CSVDRGGNTGELFF. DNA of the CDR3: TGCAGCGTTGATCGCGGGGGGAACACCGGGGAGCTGTTTTTT.

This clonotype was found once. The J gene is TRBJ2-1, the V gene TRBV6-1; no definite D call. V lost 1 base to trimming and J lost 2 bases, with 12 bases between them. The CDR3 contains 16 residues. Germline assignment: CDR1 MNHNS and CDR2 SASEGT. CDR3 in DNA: TGTGCCAGCAGTGAAGAAGACTCTGCCCCCTACAATGAGCAGTTCTTC. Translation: CASSEEDSAPYNEQFF.

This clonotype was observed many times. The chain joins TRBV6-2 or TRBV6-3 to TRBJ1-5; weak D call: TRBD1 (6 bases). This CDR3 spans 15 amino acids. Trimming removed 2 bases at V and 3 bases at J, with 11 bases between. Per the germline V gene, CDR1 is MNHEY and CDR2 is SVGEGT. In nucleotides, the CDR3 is TGTGCCAGCAGTTACCCAGGGGTTTCCAATCAGCCCCAGCATTTT. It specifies CASSYPGVSNQPQHF.

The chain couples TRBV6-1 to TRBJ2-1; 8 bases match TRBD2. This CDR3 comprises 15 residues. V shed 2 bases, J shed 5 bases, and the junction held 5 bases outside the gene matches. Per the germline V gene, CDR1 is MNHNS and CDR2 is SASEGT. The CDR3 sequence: CASSELREVDNEQFF. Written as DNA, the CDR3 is TGTGCCAGCAGTGAACTGCGGGAGGTTGACAATGAGCAGTTCTTC.

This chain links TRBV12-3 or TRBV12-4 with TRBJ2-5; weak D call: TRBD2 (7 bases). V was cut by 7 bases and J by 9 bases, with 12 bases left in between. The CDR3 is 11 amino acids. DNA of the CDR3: TGTGCCAGCACCCTAGGGGGGGCCCAGTACTTC. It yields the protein CASTLGGAQYF.

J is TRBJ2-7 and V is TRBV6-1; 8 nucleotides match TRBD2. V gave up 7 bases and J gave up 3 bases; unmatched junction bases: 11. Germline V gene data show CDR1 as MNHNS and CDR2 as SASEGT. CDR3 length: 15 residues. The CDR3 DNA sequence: TGTGCCAGCACCCAAGGGACTAGTGGGAGCTACGAGCAGTACTTC. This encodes CASTQGTSGSYEQYF.

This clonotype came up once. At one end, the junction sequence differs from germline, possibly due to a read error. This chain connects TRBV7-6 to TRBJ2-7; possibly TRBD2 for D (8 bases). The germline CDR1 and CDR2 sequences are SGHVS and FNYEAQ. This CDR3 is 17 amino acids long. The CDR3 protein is CTSSPQPGGGLSYEQYF. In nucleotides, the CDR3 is TGTACCAGCAGCCCCCAACCGGGAGGGGGCTTATCCTACGAGCAGTACTTC.

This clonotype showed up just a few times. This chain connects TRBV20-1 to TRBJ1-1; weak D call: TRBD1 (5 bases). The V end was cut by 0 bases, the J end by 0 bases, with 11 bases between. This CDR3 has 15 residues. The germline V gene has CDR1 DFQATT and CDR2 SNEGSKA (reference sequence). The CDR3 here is CSARDEGTVNTEAFF. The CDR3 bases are TGCAGTGCTAGAGATGAAGGGACGGTGAACACTGAAGCTTTCTTT.

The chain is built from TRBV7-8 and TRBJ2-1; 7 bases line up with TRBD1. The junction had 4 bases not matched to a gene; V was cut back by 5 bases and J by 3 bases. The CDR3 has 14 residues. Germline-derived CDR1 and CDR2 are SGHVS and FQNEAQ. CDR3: CASSRRTGYNEQFF. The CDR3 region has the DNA TGTGCCAGCAGCCGTAGGACAGGCTACAATGAGCAGTTCTTC.

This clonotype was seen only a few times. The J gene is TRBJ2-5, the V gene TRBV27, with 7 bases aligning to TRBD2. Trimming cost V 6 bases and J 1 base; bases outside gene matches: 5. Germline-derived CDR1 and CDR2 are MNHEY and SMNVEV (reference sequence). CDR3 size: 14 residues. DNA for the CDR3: TGTGCCAGCAGGGGGGGGGGTTTCCAAGAGACCCAGTACTTC. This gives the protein CASRGGGFQETQYF.